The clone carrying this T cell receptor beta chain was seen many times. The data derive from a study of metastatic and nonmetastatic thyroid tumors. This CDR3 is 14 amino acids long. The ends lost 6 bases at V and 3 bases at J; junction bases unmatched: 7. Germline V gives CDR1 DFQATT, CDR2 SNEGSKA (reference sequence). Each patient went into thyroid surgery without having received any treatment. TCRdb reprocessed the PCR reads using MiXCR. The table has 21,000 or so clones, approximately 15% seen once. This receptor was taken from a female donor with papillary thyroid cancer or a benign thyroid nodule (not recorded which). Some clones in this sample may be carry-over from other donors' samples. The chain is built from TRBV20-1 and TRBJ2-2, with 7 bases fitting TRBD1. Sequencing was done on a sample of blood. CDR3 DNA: TGCAGTGCCACGGGACAGCCTGACACCGGGGAGCTGTTTTTT. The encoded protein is CSATGQPDTGELFF.